Detailed here is one TCR beta chain. This entry comes from a study of blood T cell repertoires in COVID-19. Overall study context: Italy, Spain and the United States were the sources of the convalescent and acute COVID-19 samples. Sample material is recorded as cDNA or gDNA derived from T cells, B-cell-depleted T cells, or PBMCs.

One Seattle source followed patients from active infection through their disease course. The germline V and J ends were trimmed by 2 bases and 2 bases, with 13 bases remaining between them. This CDR3 comprises 16 residues. Germline V gene data show CDR1 as MNHNS and CDR2 as SASEGT. The authors' processing: Counts of nucleated cells, estimated from reference gene primer amplification, were obtained. Measured with immunoSEQ multiplex PCR; TCRdb has only the in-frame clones, and not every one. V, J and clone size derive from that table, while D and trimming were established from the DNA sequence. The table has some 500,000 clones, roughly 91% seen once.

This chain uses TRBV6-1 with TRBJ1-5; D possibly corresponds to TRBD1 (6 bases). Sequenced: peripheral blood. The TCR was taken from a woman between 50 and 59 years old with COVID-19, enrolled during active disease. CDR3 nucleotides: TGTGCCAGCAGTGAACCTTCCAGGGGAGGCAATCAGCCCCAGCATTTT. It specifies CASSEPSRGGNQPQHF.